This T cell receptor beta chain was recovered during a study of cytomegalovirus exposure and HLA in healthy donors. In the study overall: Earlier, 90 million to 140 million unique TCR beta sequences were recovered from 170 million or so T cells by an analysis. Of all 360 or so donors who were genotyped, roughly 81% belonged to the Caucasian-associated ancestry cluster. Notes on the study in general: A further, later analysis showed that HLA-associated TCR beta chains (compared with equally common others) were more clonally expanded. Owing to their indistinguishability, certain V segments, notably TRBV6-2 and TRBV6-3, were excluded.

It was with 60 Vbeta and 13 Jbeta primers that the PCR ran. The repertoire was sequenced with immunoSEQ multiplex PCR; TCRdb's copy has only in-frame clones and lacks some. The data show around 110,000 clones, approximately 70% seen once. For this clone: The antigen remains unidentified.

Trimming left V 4 bases short and J 3 bases short, with 15 bases between. The CDR3 has 15 amino acids. CDR1 is MNHEY, CDR2 SMNVEV, per germline (reference sequence). The sequencing input was PBMCs. The V and J genes are TRBV27 and TRBJ1-2; weak D call: TRBD1 (6 bases). This clonotype was obtained from a young woman in good health and CMV-seronegative. This chain's CDR3 is CASSSEQGAYYGYTF. CDR3 sequence (DNA): TGTGCCAGCAGTTCTGAACAGGGAGCCTACTATGGCTACACCTTC.